Below, 18 T cell receptor beta chains from the same sample are listed, as sequenced in a study of regulatory T cells in long-lasting Graves disease. Building the TCR beta libraries relied on iRepertoire HTBI primers, and CDR3 regions underwent Arm-PCR. One entry per CDR3 protein results from TCRdb running MiXCR on the multiplex PCR reads. In the table there are some 600,000 distinct CDR3 sequences, 15% to 20% of which are singletons. The sample's time point: newly diagnosed GD, antithyroid drugs for less than 3 months. PBMC-derived RNA was used for the TCR library. The data also belong to a second study, concerning T cells in Graves' hyperthyroidism and ophthalmopathy.

Material: peripheral blood mononuclear cells (PBMCs), obtained at new diagnosis, from a patient treated with antithyroid drugs. The receptors here all came from a man between 18 and 35 years old with Graves disease.

This clonotype showed up many times. The chain recombines TRBV3-1 with TRBJ1-2; 9 bases line up with TRBD1. Germline values: CDR1 LGHDT, CDR2 YNNKEL (reference sequence). With 5 bases clipped from V and 7 bases from J, the junction kept 14 bases outside the gene matches. There are 16 residues in the CDR3. DNA for the CDR3: TGTGCCAGCAGCTTATTAGACCCTGGGACAGGGCTTGGCTACACCTTC. The encoded protein is CASSLLDPGTGLGYTF.

The chain joins TRBV10-3 to TRBJ2-3; D may be TRBD1 (5 bases). V lost 2 bases and J 0 bases, leaving 9 bases between the germline ends. Germline CDR1 and CDR2: ENHRY and SYGVKD. CDR3 length: 15 amino acids. The CDR3 sequence is CAISEHDRSTDTQYF. CDR3 in DNA: TGTGCCATCAGTGAGCACGACAGAAGCACAGATACGCAGTATTTT.

The table lists this clonotype with a few counts. This chain connects TRBV5-1 to TRBJ2-1; 7 bases are shared with TRBD1. With the DNA end fitting TRBJ2-5 better, the J assignment may be wrong. Germline V gives CDR1 SGHRS, CDR2 YFSETQ. The CDR3 length is 17 residues. CDR3 residues: CASSPLTGSAGQETQYF. For the CDR3, the DNA is TGCGCCAGCAGCCCGCTGACAGGGTCGGCGGGCCAAGAGACCCAGTACTTC.

This clonotype has more than one count but fewer than ten. The chain links TRBV15 to TRBJ2-3; no clear D. Germline CDR1 and CDR2: LNHNV and YYDKDF (reference sequence). The V gene lost 4 bases and the J gene lost 2 bases, with 7 bases spanning the gap. The CDR3 consists of 13 residues. CDR3 in DNA: TGTGCCACCAGCACACAAAACACAGATACGCAGTATTTT. Its translation: CATSTQNTDTQYF.

V gene TRBV6-1 combines with J gene TRBJ2-7; weak D call: TRBD2 (7 bases). Germline CDR1 and CDR2: MNHNS and SASEGT. The CDR3 spans 15 residues. CDR3 residues: CASPSPGRGALRQYF. The CDR3 DNA follows: TGTGCTAGCCCGAGCCCGGGACGGGGGGCGCTTAGGCAGTACTTC.

With respect to this clonotype: Mismatch with germline at one junction end may stem from a read error. The chain combines TRBV28 with TRBJ1-2; D gene uncertain. CDR3 size: 14 residues. Germline loops: CDR1 MDHEN, CDR2 SYDVKM. CDR3 DNA: TGTGCCAGCAGTTTCGGTCCGGCTAACTATGGCCACACCTTC. Translation gives CASSFGPANYGHTF.

This clonotype came up many times. The rearrangement joins TRBV29-1 to TRBJ2-4, with 8 bases identical to TRBD1. The V segment lost 5 bases and the J segment 10 bases; nucleotides outside the gene matches: 13. This CDR3 region has 14 residues. Germline CDR1 SQVTM, CDR2 ANQGSEA. CDR3 amino acids: CSVTRGYRGAIQYF. The DNA of the CDR3 is TGCAGCGTTACTCGGGGTTACAGGGGGGCTATTCAGTACTTC.

This clonotype was observed a few times. V gene TRBV5-4 combines with J gene TRBJ2-2, with 8 positions matching TRBD2. CDR1 SGHNT and CDR2 YYREEE come from the germline V gene (reference sequence). J was trimmed by 1 base and V by 4 bases; bases with no gene match: 6. The CDR3 consists of 16 residues. The chain's CDR3 is CASSLRLAWNTGELFF. CDR3 DNA: TGTGCCAGCAGCCTCCGACTAGCGTGGAACACCGGGGAGCTGTTTTTT.

The gene calls are TRBV6-2 or TRBV6-3 and TRBJ1-6; 8 nucleotides line up with TRBD1. The V gene end was trimmed by 5 bases and the J gene end by 9 bases; junction bases not matched to a gene: 12. Germline lookup yields CDR1 MNHEY and CDR2 SVGEGT. This CDR3 is 16 amino acids long. The CDR3 sequence is CASSEPTGEVGSPLHF. The CDR3 DNA is TGTGCCAGCAGTGAGCCGACAGGGGAGGTCGGTTCACCCCTCCACTTT.

The rearrangement uses TRBV7-9 and TRBJ2-1; D is perhaps TRBD2 (6 bases). The length of the CDR3 is 15 residues. Germline CDR1 SEHNR, CDR2 FQNEAQ (reference sequence). V shed 3 bases and J shed 6 bases, with 15 bases lying between them. The CDR3 DNA reads TGTGCCAGCAGCTTTCCGGGAGACGGGGGCAATGAGCAGTTCTTC. It specifies CASSFPGDGGNEQFF.

This clonotype has ten or more counts. The chain has TRBV2 and TRBJ2-7; D not resolved. The V gene's germline CDR1 is SNHLY and CDR2 FYNNEI. V gave up 6 bases and J gave up 0 bases, with 15 bases separating them. CDR3 size: 15 residues. The CDR3 region is CASRPVHQDSYEQYF. The CDR3 region has the DNA TGTGCCAGCAGACCGGTTCACCAGGACTCCTACGAGCAGTACTTC.

This clonotype came up a few times. The V gene is TRBV10-3, the J gene TRBJ2-1; 10 bases line up with TRBD2. CDR3 length: 17 residues. J gave up 6 bases and V 3 bases, and 11 bases lay outside the gene matches. Per the germline V gene, CDR1 is ENHRY and CDR2 is SYGVKD. The CDR3 sequence: CAISEVLASGSGNEQFF. DNA of the CDR3: TGTGCCATCAGTGAAGTGTTGGCTAGCGGGAGTGGCAATGAGCAGTTCTTC.

The V and J genes are TRBV4-1 and TRBJ2-5; D is ambiguous. V lost 1 base, J lost 5 bases, and 11 bases lay in between. CDR1 is MGHRA and CDR2 is YSYEKL in the germline V gene. The CDR3 sequence is 14 residues long. Here the CDR3 reads CASSQAVTIETQYF. The CDR3 nucleotides read TGCGCCAGCAGCCAAGCAGTAACTATCGAGACCCAGTACTTC.

The chain recombines TRBV7-9 with TRBJ1-2; D is uncertain. Per the germline V gene, CDR1 is SEHNR and CDR2 is FQNEAQ (reference sequence). This CDR3 comprises 15 residues. Trimming shortened V by 1 base and J by 6 bases, and 15 bases separated the two germline ends. In DNA, the CDR3 is TGTGCCAGCAGCTTAGGAGCGGAGGCAGCTCATGGCTACACCTTC. Translated, it gives CASSLGAEAAHGYTF.

The chain has TRBV18 and TRBJ2-5; the D is unclear. Trimming removed 8 bases from V and 3 bases from J, with 13 bases in between. CDR3 length: 13 amino acids. The germline V gene encodes CDR1 KGHSH and CDR2 LQKENI. The CDR3 nucleotides are TGTGCCAGCCCATTGGCCCGCGAAGAGACCCAGTACTTC. It encodes CASPLAREETQYF.

The J gene is TRBJ2-2, the V gene TRBV27; TRBD2 might be the D (6 bases). Germline-derived CDR1 and CDR2 are MNHEY and SMNVEV (reference sequence). CDR3 length: 18 residues. Deletions cut 6 bases from V and 2 bases from J, with 22 bases between. In DNA form, the CDR3 reads TGTGCCAGCAGCTCACCCCACCCGGCGGGGATTAACACCGGGGAGCTGTTTTTT. Its protein product is CASSSPHPAGINTGELFF.

Concerning this clonotype itself: Given a much more abundant clone one base away, this may be a read error. V is TRBV3-1 and J is TRBJ2-7, with 8 bases fitting TRBD2. Germline CDR1 LGHDT, CDR2 YNNKEL (reference sequence). CDR3 length equals 19 residues. The CDR3 region has the DNA TGTGCCAGCAGCCAAGATCCTTATACTAGCGGCGCCGGCTCCTACGGGCAGTACTTC. Protein product: CASSQDPYTSGAGSYGQYF.

The J gene is TRBJ2-1, the V gene TRBV19, with 10 bases identical to TRBD2. The CDR3 is 16 residues long. The ends lost 5 bases at V and 6 bases at J; junction bases unmatched: 10. Germline assignment: CDR1 LNHDA and CDR2 SQIVND (reference sequence). As DNA, the CDR3 is TGTGCCAGTAGTCCCCTAGCGGGAGAGGATTTCAATGAGCAGTTCTTC. Encoded protein: CASSPLAGEDFNEQFF.